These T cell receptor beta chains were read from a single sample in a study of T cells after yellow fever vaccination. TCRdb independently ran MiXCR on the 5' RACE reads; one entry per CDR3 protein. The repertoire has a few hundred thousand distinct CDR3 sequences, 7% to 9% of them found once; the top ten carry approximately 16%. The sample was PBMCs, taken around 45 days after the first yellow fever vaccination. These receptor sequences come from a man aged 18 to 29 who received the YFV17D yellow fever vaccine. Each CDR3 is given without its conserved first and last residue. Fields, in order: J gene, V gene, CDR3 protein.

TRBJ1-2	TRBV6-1	ASSEILTGDYGYT
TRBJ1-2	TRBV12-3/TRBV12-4	ASSFTGSNYGYT
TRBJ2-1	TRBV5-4	ASSLVGFRGNEQF
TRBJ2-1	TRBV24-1	ATSDGRGEQF
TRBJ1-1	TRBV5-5	ASSLDLGTVNTEAF
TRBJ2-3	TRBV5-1	ASSGSFDTQY
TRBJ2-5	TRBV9	ASSVGGGGETQY
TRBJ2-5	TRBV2	ASSISTSPGTQY
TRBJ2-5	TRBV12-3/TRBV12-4	ASSSRGQGETQY
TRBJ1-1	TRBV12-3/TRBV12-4	ASSLSYTEAF
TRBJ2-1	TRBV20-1	SATGGSLFYNEQF
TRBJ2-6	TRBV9	ASSAALSSGANVLT
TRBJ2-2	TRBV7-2	ASRTGTGNTGELF
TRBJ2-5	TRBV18	ASSPRTGEETQY
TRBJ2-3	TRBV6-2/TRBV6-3	ASSYWGTNTDTQY
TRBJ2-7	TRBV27	ASRRAGAVHEQY
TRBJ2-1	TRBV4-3	ASSQDGSGTPSYNEQF
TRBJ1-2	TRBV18	ASSPRPLNGYT
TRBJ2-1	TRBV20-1	SAPKNEQF
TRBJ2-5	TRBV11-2	ASSSGTSGGQGAEETQY
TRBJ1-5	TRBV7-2	ASSLIWGPYSNQPQH